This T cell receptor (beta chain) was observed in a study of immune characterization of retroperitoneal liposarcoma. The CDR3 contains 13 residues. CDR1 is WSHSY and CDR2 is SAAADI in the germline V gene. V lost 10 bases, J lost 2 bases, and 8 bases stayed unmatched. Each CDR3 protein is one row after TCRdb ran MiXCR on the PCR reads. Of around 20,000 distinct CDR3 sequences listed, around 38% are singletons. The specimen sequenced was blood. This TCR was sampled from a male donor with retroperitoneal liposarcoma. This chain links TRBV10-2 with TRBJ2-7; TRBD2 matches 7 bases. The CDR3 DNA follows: TGCGCCATCCCGGGACTAATAACCTACGAGCAGTACTTC. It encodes CAIPGLITYEQYF.